This T cell receptor (beta chain) was identified during a study of blood T cell repertoires in COVID-19. On the study more broadly: Spain, Italy and the United States supplied samples that represented acute and convalescent COVID-19. The cDNA or gDNA used as material had been derived from T cells, B-cell-depleted T cells, or PBMCs.

CDR3 length: 14 amino acids. Germline V gives CDR1 MNHEY, CDR2 SVGAGI. V was shortened by 6 bases and J by 7 bases, with 16 bases between the two germline ends. Study processing details: Amplified reference gene primers provided the basis for estimating nucleated cell counts. TCRdb's copy holds only in-frame clones and misses some; the assay was immunoSEQ multiplex PCR. The V and J calls and clone size are taken from that table; D and trimming were inferred from the DNA. The sample has under 550,000 clones, 70% to 90% seen once; the top ten hold 0.75% to 0.85%. The chain carries TRBV6-5 and TRBJ1-5; D not certain. Material: peripheral blood. The receptor's source is a man aged 18 to 29 with COVID-19, enrolled during active disease. The CDR3 is CASSVRESMQPQHF. CDR3 in DNA: TGTGCCAGCAGCGTTAGGGAGAGTATGCAGCCCCAGCATTTT.